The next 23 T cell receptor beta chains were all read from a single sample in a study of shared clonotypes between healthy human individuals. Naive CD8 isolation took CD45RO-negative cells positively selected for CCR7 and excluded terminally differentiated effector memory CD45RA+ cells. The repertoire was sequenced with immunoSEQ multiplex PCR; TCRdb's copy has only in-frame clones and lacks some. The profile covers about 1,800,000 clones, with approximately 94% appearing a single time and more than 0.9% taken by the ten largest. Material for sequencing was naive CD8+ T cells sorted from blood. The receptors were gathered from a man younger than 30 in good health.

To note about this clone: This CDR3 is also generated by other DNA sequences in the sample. The CDR3 bases are TGTGCCAGCAGCGTTACAGGGAGCTCCTACAATGAGCAGTTCTTC. The encoded protein is CASSVTGSSYNEQFF. The rearrangement joins TRBV2 to TRBJ2-1, with D possibly matching TRBD1 (6 bases). Trimming shortened V by 6 bases and J by 0 bases, and 12 bases separated the two germline ends. The germline gives CDR1 SNHLY, CDR2 FYNNEI. This CDR3 contains 15 residues.

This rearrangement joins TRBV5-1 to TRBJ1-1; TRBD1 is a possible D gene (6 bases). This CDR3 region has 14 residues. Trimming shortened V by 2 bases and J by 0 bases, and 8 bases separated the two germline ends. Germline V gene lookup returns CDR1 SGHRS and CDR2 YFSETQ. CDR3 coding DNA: TGCGCCAGCAGCTTTGACAGGATGAACACTGAAGCTTTCTTT. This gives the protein CASSFDRMNTEAFF.

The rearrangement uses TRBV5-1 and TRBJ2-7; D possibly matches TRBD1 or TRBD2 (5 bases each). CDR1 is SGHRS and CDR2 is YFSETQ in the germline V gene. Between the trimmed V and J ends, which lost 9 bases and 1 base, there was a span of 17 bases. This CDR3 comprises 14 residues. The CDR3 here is CATGWGIGSYEQYF. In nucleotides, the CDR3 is TGCGCCACCGGATGGGGGATTGGATCCTACGAGCAGTACTTC.

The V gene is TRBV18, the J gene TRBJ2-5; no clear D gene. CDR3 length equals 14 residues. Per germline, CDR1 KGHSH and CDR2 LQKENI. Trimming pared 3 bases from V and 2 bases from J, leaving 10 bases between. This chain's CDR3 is CASSPGRLQETQYF. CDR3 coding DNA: TGTGCCAGCTCACCCGGCCGGTTACAAGAGACCCAGTACTTC.

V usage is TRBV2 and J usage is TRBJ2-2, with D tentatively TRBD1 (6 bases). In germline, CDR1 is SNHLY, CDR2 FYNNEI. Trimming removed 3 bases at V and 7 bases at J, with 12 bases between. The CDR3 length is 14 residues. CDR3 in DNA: TGTGCCAGCAGTGACGGCAGGGGTCACGGGGAGCTGTTTTTT. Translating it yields CASSDGRGHGELFF.

The CDR3 loop is CASSSTSPHEQFF. CDR3 nucleotide sequence: TGTGCCAGCAGCAGCACTAGCCCCCATGAGCAGTTCTTC. The chain links TRBV11-2 to TRBJ2-1; possible D gene TRBD2, 6 bases. Germline V gene data show CDR1 as SGHAT and CDR2 as FQNNGV. V lost 5 bases to trimming and J lost 8 bases, with 13 bases between them. The CDR3 runs to 13 residues. Full variable domain (remainder filled in from reference TRBV11-2 and TRBJ2-1): EAGVAQSPRYKIIEKRQSVAFWCNPISGHATLYWYQQILGQGPKLLIQFQNNGVVDDSQLPKDRFSAERLKGVDSTLKIQPAKLEDSAVYLCASSSTSPHEQFFGPGTRLTVL.

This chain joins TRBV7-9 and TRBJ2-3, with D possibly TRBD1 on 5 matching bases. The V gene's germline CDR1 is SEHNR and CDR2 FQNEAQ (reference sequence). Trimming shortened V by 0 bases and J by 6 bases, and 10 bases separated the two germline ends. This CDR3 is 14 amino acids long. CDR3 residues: CASSLAQGIDTQYF. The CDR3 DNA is TGTGCCAGCAGCTTAGCTCAGGGAATTGATACGCAGTATTTT. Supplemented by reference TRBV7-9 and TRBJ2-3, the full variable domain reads DTGVSQNPRHKITKRGQNVTFRCDPISEHNRLYWYRQTLGQGPEFLTYFQNEAQLEKSRLLSDRFSAERPKGSFSTLEIQRTEQGDSAMYLCASSLAQGIDTQYFGPGTRLTVL.

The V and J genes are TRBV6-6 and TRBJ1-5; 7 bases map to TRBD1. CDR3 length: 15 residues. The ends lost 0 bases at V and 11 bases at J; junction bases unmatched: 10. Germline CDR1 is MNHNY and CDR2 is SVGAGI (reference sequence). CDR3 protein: CASSYSGEGAQAQHF. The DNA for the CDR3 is TGTGCCAGCAGTTACTCGGGAGAGGGGGCGCAGGCCCAGCATTTT.

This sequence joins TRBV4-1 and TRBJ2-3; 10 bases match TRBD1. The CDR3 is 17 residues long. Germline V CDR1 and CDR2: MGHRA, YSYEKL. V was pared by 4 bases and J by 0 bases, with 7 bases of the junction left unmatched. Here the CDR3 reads CASSPRPGQGSTDTQYF. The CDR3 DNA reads TGCGCCAGCAGCCCCCGACCGGGACAGGGGAGCACAGATACGCAGTATTTT.

CDR3 coding DNA: TGTGCCAGCAGCACAACGACAGAAAACTACTACGAGCAGTACTTC. Encoded protein: CASSTTTENYYEQYF. The gene calls are TRBV28 and TRBJ2-7; the D gene is possibly TRBD1 (5 bases). V lost 6 bases and J 3 bases, leaving 18 bases between the germline ends. Germline-derived CDR1 and CDR2 are MDHEN and SYDVKM. The CDR3 is 15 amino acids.

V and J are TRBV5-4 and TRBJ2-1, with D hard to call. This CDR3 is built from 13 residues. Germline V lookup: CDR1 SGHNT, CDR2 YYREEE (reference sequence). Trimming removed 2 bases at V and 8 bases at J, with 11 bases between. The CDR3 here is CASSFPSGDEQFF. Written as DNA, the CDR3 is TGTGCCAGCAGCTTCCCGTCTGGGGATGAGCAGTTCTTC.

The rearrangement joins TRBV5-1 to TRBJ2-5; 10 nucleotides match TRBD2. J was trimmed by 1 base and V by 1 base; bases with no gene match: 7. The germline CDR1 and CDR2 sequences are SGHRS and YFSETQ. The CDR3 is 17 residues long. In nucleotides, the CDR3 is TGCGCCAGCAGCTTGACGGCTAGCGGGGGCTTCCAAGAGACCCAGTACTTC. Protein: CASSLTASGGFQETQYF.

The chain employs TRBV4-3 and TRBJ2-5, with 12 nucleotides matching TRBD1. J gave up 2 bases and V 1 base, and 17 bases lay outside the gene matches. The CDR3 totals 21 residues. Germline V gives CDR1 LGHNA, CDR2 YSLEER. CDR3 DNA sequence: TGCGCCAGCAGCCAAGGCCCCCATATGGGACAGGGGGCGAGAAATCAAGAGACCCAGTACTTC. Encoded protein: CASSQGPHMGQGARNQETQYF.

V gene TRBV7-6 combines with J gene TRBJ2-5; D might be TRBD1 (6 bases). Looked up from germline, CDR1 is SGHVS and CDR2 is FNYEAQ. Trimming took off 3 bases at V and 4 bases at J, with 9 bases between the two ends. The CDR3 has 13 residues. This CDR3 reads CASSLDSSETQYF. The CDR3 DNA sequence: TGTGCCAGCAGCTTGGACAGCTCAGAGACCCAGTACTTC.

For the CDR3, the DNA is TGCGCCAGCAGCCAAGACCATGCGGATTTCTGGACAGATACGCAGTATTTT. Translating it yields CASSQDHADFWTDTQYF. The V gene is TRBV4-1, the J gene TRBJ2-3; D unresolved. The CDR3 is made up of 17 amino acids. CDR1 is MGHRA, CDR2 YSYEKL, per germline. Trimming removed 0 bases from V and 3 bases from J, with 16 bases in between.

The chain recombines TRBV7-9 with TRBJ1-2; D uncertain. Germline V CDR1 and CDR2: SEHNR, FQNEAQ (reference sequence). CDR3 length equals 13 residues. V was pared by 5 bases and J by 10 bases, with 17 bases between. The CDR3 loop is CASSPPGGLDYTF. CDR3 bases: TGTGCCAGCAGCCCCCCGGGCGGGTTAGACTACACCTTC.

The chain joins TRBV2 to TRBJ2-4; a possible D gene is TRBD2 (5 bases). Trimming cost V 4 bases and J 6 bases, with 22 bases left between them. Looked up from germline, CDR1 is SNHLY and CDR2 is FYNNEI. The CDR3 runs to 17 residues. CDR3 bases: TGTGCCAGCAGTGGAGCCCGGGATCTAAGCAACGGAAACATTCAGTACTTC. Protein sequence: CASSGARDLSNGNIQYF.

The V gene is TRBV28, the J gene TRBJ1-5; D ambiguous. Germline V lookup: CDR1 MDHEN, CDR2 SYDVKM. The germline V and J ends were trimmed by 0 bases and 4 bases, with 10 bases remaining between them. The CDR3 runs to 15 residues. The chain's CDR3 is CASSLWAGLNQPQHF. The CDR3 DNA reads TGTGCCAGCAGTTTATGGGCCGGGTTAAATCAGCCCCAGCATTTT.

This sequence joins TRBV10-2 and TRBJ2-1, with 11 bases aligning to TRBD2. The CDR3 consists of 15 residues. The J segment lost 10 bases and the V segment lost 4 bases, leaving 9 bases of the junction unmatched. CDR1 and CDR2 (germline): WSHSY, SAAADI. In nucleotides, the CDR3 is TGCGCCAGCAGTGGTGGACTAGCGGGTTCTTACGAGCAGTTCTTC. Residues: CASSGGLAGSYEQFF.

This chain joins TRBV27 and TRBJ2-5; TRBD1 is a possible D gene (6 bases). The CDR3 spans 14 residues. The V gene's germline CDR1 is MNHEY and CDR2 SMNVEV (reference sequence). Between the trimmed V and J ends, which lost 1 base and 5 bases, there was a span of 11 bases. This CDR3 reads CASSLYPGVETQYF. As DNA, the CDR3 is TGTGCCAGCAGTTTATACCCAGGGGTCGAGACCCAGTACTTC.

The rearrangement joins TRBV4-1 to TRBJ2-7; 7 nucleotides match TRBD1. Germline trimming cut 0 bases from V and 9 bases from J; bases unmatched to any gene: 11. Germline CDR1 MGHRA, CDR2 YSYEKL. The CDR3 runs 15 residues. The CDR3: CASSQDRVGGWGQYF. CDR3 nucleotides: TGCGCCAGCAGCCAAGATCGGGTAGGGGGCTGGGGGCAGTACTTC.

The CDR3 DNA sequence: TGTGCCAGCAGCTTAGCGCCGGGACTAGCGGGCAATGAGCAGTTCTTC. This codes for CASSLAPGLAGNEQFF. This chain connects TRBV7-8 to TRBJ2-1; 12 bases line up with TRBD2. This CDR3 comprises 16 residues. Germline CDR1 reads SGHVS; CDR2 reads FQNEAQ. V lost 0 bases and J lost 6; bases outside the gene matches: 3.

CDR3 region: CATGGAYGYTF. CDR3 in DNA: TGTGCCACAGGGGGAGCCTATGGCTACACCTTC. The V call is TRBV25-1, the J call TRBJ1-2; 7 bases align to TRBD1. J gave up 4 bases and V 10 bases, and 3 bases lay outside the gene matches. The CDR3 contains 11 residues. Per germline, CDR1 MGHDK and CDR2 SYGVNS.